Sequencing of this T cell receptor (beta chain) was carried out in a study of neurological immune-mediated disorders. This clonotype was counted ten times or more. TCRdb independently ran MiXCR on the 5' RACE reads; one entry per CDR3 protein. The table records around 50,000 distinct CDR3 sequences, more than 20% of them present only once. Trimming took off 5 bases at V and 6 bases at J, with 13 bases between the two ends. The CDR3 spans 14 residues. Germline CDR1 and CDR2: SGHTA and FQGTGA. The V call is TRBV7-3, the J call TRBJ2-2; a possible D gene is TRBD1 (5 bases). The sequence was obtained from a woman in her 70s in good health. Sample: PBMCs. Here the CDR3 DNA reads TGTGCCAGCAGCCCCCAAGGGGCTCCCGGGGAGCTGTTTTTT. Translating gives CASSPQGAPGELFF.